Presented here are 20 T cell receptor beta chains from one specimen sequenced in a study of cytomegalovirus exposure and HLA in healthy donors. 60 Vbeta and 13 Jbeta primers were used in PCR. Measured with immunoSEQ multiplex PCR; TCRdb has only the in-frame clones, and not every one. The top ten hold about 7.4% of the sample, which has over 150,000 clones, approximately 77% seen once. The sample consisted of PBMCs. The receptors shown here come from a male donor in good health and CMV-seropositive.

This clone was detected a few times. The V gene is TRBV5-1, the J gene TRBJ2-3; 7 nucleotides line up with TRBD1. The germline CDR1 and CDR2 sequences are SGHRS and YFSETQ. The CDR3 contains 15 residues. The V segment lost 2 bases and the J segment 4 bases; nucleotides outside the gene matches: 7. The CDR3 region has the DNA TGCGCCAGCAGCTTCAGACAGGGTGAGGCAGATACGCAGTATTTT. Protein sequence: CASSFRQGEADTQYF.

CDR3 coding DNA: TGCGCCAGCAGCCCCGAGGGGGATAACTATGGCTACACCTTC. Translation: CASSPEGDNYGYTF. The V call is TRBV5-1, the J call TRBJ1-2; possibly TRBD1 for D (6 bases). V was pared by 4 bases and J by 1 base, with 11 bases between. The CDR3 has 14 amino acids. CDR1 is SGHRS, CDR2 YFSETQ, per germline. The full variable domain, completed using reference TRBV5-1 and TRBJ1-2, is KAGVTQTPRYLIKTRGQQVTLSCSPISGHRSVSWYQQTPGQGLQFLFEYFSETQRNKGNFPGRFSGRQFSNSRSEMNVSTLELGDSALYLCASSPEGDNYGYTFGSGTRLTVV.

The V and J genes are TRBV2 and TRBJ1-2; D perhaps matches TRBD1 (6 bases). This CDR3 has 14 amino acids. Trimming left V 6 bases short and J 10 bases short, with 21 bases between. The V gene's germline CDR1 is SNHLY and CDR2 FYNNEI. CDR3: CASSLGARGEDYTF. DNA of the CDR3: TGTGCCAGCAGCTTGGGGGCCCGGGGAGAAGACTACACCTTC.

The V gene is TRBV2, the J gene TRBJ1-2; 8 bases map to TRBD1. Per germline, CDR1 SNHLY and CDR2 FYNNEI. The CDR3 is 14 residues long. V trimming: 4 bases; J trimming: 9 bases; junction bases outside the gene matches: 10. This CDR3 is CASSGFLQGESYTF. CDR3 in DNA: TGTGCCAGCAGTGGGTTCTTACAGGGGGAAAGCTACACCTTC. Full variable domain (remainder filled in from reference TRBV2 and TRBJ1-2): EPEVTQTPSHQVTQMGQEVILRCVPISNHLYFYWYRQILGQKVEFLVSFYNNEISEKSEIFDDQFSVERPDGSNFTLKIRSTKLEDSAMYFCASSGFLQGESYTFGSGTRLTVV.

This CDR3 reads CASSFGQGVEYGYTF. The CDR3 nucleotides read TGCGCCAGCAGCTTCGGACAGGGGGTCGAGTATGGCTACACCTTC. The chain has TRBV5-1 and TRBJ1-2; TRBD1 matches 10 bases. Per the germline V gene, CDR1 is SGHRS and CDR2 is YFSETQ. The CDR3 loop spans 15 amino acids. The ends lost 2 bases at V and 5 bases at J; junction bases unmatched: 6.

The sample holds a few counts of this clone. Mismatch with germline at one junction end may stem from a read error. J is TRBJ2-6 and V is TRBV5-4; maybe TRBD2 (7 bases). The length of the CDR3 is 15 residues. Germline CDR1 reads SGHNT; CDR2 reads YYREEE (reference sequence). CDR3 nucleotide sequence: TGTGCCAGCAGCTCCCCCAGGGAGGGGGGCAACGTCCTGACTTTC. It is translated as CASSSPREGGNVLTF.

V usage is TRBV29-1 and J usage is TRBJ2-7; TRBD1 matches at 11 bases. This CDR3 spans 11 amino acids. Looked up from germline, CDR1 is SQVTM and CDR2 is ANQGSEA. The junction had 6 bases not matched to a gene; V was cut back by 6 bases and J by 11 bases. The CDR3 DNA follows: TGCAGCGTCTTGGACAGGGGGCGAGAGTACTTC. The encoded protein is CSVLDRGREYF.

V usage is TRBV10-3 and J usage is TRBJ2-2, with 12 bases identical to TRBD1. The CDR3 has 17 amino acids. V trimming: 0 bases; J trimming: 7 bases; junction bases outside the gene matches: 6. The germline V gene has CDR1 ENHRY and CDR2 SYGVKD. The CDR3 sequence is CAISESWGQGAIGELFF. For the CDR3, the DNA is TGTGCCATCAGTGAGTCGTGGGGACAGGGGGCTATCGGGGAGCTGTTTTTT.

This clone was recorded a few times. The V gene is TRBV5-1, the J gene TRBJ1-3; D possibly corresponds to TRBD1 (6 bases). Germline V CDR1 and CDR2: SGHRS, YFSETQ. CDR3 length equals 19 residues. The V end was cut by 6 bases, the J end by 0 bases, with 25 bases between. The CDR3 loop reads CASNYKQGMRRSSGNTIYF. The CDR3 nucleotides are TGCGCCAGCAACTATAAACAGGGAATGAGGAGAAGCTCTGGAAACACCATATATTTT.

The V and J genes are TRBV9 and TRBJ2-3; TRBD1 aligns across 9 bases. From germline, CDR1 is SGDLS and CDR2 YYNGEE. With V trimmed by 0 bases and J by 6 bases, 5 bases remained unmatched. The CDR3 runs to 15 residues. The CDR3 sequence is CASSVGTGEWDTQYF. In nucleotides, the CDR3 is TGTGCCAGCAGCGTAGGGACAGGGGAGTGGGATACGCAGTATTTT.

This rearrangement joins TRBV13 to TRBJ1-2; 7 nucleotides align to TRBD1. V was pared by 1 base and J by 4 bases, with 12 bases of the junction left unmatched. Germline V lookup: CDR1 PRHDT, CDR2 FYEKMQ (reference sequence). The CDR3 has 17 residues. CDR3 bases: TGTGCCAGCAGCTTAGATTCCGGGACAGAAGTGGGCTATGGCTACACCTTC. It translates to CASSLDSGTEVGYGYTF.

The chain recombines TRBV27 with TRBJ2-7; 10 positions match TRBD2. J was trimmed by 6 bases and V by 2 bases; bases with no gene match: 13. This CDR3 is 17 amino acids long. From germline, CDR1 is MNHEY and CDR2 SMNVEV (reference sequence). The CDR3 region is CASSLLGRAGGPSEQYF. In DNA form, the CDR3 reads TGTGCCAGCAGTTTACTCGGCCGAGCGGGGGGGCCTTCCGAGCAGTACTTC.

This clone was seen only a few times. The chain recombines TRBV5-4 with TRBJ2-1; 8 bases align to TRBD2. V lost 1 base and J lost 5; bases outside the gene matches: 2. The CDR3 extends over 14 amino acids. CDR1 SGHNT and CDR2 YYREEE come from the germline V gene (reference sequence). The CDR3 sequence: CASSLRGGNNEQFF. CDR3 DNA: TGTGCCAGCAGCTTGCGGGGGGGAAACAATGAGCAGTTCTTC. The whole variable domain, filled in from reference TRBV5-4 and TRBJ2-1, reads ETGVTQSPTHLIKTRGQQVTLRCSSQSGHNTVSWYQQALGQGPQFIFQYYREEENGRGNFPPRFSGLQFPNYSSELNVNALELDDSALYLCASSLRGGNNEQFFGPGTRLTVL.

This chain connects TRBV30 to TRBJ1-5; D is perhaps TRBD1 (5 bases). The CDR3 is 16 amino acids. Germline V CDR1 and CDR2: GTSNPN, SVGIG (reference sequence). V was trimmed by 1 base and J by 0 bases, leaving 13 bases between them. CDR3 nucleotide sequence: TGTGCCTGGAGTGCCGGACATCTGACTAGCAATCAGCCCCAGCATTTT. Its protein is CAWSAGHLTSNQPQHF.

The CDR3 sequence is CAWSVWGTSLRGPYEQYF. The CDR3 region has the DNA TGTGCCTGGAGTGTATGGGGGACTAGCCTTAGAGGACCCTACGAGCAGTACTTC. The chain recombines TRBV30 with TRBJ2-7; 9 bases map to TRBD2. The junction had 14 bases not matched to a gene; V was cut back by 0 bases and J by 2 bases. The CDR3 extends over 18 amino acids. Germline lookup yields CDR1 GTSNPN and CDR2 SVGIG (reference sequence).

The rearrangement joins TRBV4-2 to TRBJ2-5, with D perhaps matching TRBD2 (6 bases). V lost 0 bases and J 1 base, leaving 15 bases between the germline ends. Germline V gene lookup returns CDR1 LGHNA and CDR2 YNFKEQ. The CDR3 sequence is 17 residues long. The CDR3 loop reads CASSQDGGAGIQETQYF. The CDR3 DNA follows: TGTGCCAGCAGCCAAGATGGAGGGGCGGGGATCCAAGAGACCCAGTACTTC.

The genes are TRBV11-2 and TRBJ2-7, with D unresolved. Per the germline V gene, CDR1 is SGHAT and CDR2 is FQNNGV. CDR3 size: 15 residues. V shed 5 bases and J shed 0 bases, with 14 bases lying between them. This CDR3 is CASSPCVECSYEQYF. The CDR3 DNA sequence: TGTGCCAGCAGCCCCTGTGTGGAGTGCTCCTACGAGCAGTACTTC.

The CDR3 here is CASSVNLPGLAGDNEQFF. CDR3 in DNA: TGTGCCAGCAGTGTCAACTTACCGGGACTAGCGGGGGACAATGAGCAGTTCTTC. The chain carries TRBV2 and TRBJ2-1; TRBD2 aligns across 14 bases. This CDR3 region has 18 residues. The ends lost 4 bases at V and 5 bases at J; junction bases unmatched: 10. The germline V gene has CDR1 SNHLY and CDR2 FYNNEI.

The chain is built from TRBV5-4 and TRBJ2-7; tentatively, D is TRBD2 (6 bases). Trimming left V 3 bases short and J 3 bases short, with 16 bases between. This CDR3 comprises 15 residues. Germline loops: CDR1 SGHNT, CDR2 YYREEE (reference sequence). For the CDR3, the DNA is TGTGCCAGCAGCTCCCGGGGCGGGATATACTACGAGCAGTACTTC. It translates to CASSSRGGIYYEQYF.

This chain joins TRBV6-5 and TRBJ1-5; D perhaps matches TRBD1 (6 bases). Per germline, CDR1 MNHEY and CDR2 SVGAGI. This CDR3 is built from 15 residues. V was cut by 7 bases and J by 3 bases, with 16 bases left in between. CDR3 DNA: TGTGCCAGCAAATGGCGGAACAGGGACAATCAGCCCCAGCATTTT. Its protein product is CASKWRNRDNQPQHF.